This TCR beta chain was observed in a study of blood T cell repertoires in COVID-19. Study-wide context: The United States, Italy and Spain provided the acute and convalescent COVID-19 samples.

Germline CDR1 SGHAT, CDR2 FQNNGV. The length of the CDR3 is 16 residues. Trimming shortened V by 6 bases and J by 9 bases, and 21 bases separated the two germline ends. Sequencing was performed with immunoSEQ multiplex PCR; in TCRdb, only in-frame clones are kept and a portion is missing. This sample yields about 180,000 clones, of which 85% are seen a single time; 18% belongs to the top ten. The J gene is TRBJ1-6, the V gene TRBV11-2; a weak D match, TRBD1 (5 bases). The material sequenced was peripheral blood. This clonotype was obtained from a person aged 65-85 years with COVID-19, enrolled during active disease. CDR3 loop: CASSLHFRVSSSPLHF. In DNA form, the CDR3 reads TGTGCCAGCAGTTTACACTTCAGGGTTTCCTCTTCACCCCTCCACTTT.